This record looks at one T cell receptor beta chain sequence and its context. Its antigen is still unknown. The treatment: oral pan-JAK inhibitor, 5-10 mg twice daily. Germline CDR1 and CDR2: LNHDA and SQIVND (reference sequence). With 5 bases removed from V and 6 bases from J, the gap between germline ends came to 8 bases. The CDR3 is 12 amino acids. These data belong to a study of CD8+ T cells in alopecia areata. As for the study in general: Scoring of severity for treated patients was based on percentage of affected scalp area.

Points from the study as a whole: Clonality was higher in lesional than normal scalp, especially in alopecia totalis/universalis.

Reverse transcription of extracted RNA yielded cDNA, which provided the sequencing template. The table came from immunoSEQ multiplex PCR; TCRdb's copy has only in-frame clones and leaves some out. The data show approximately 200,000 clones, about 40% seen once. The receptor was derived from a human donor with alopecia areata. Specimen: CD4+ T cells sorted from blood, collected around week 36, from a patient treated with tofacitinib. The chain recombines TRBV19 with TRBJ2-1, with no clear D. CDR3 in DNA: TGTGCCAGTAGTGACCGCGGCAATGAGCAGTTCTTC. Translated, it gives CASSDRGNEQFF.